One and the same sample provided the 29 T cell receptor beta chains below, sequenced in a study of T-cell memory formation after mild COVID-19. TCRdb reprocessed the 5' RACE reads with MiXCR, giving one entry per CDR3 protein. The sample holds roughly 150,000 distinct CDR3 sequences, roughly 15% seen once. Sequencing used PBMCs or a T cell subset sorted from them (not recorded which). These receptors were collected from an adult woman who had mild COVID-19 (a few samples of this study predate the infection). Cell type and time point are not known.

The sample holds a few counts of this clonotype. The chain has TRBV4-1 and TRBJ2-3; D possibly matches TRBD1 or TRBD2 (5 bases each). The CDR3 sequence is 15 residues long. The germline V gene encodes CDR1 MGHRA and CDR2 YSYEKL. V gave up 3 bases and J gave up 2 bases, with 12 bases separating them. The CDR3: CASSHRLGTTDTQYF. The CDR3 coding sequence is TGCGCCAGCAGCCACCGACTTGGGACCACAGATACGCAGTATTTT.

The chain couples TRBV7-9 to TRBJ1-2; 10 nucleotides align to TRBD1. Trimming cost V 0 bases and J 2 bases; bases outside gene matches: 0. From germline, CDR1 is SEHNR and CDR2 FQNEAQ (reference sequence). The CDR3 loop spans 15 amino acids. CDR3 nucleotides: TGTGCCAGCAGCTTAGCGGGACAGGGGAACTATGGCTACACCTTC. The encoded protein is CASSLAGQGNYGYTF.

This clonotype has more than one count but fewer than ten. V usage is TRBV5-1 and J usage is TRBJ2-5, with a possible D match to TRBD1 (5 bases). CDR1 is SGHRS and CDR2 is YFSETQ in the germline V gene. The CDR3 is made up of 13 amino acids. V dropped 0 bases and J dropped 5 bases, with 8 bases sitting between them. In DNA form, the CDR3 reads TGCGCCAGCAGCTTGGCAGGGCGGGAGACCCAGTACTTC. Residues: CASSLAGRETQYF.

The chain couples TRBV18 to TRBJ1-2; TRBD1 matches at 7 bases. In germline, CDR1 is KGHSH, CDR2 LQKENI. Trimming removed 2 bases from V and 3 bases from J; junction bases left unmatched: 0. The CDR3 extends over 13 amino acids. CDR3 nucleotides: TGTGCCAGCTCACCAGGGACAGACTATGGCTACACCTTC. Protein sequence: CASSPGTDYGYTF.

The genes are TRBV7-8 and TRBJ1-1, with D possibly matching TRBD1 (5 bases). The CDR3 contains 13 residues. Germline lookup yields CDR1 SGHVS and CDR2 FQNEAQ. The germline V and J ends were trimmed by 8 bases and 0 bases, with 10 bases remaining between them. The CDR3 coding sequence is TGTGCCAGCTGTCGACAGATGAACACTGAAGCTTTCTTT. This sequence encodes CASCRQMNTEAFF.

The chain joins TRBV11-1 to TRBJ2-3; 7 bases map to TRBD2. Trimming cost V 7 bases and J 3 bases; bases outside gene matches: 13. This CDR3 has 16 residues. In germline, CDR1 is SGHAT, CDR2 FQDESV (reference sequence). CDR3 nucleotide sequence: TGTGCCAGCACCTCCCTGGGAGGGCCAGTGACAGATACGCAGTATTTT. Protein sequence: CASTSLGGPVTDTQYF. Full variable domain (missing parts from reference TRBV11-1 and TRBJ2-3): EAEVAQSPRYKITEKSQAVAFWCDPISGHATLYWYRQILGQGPELLVQFQDESVVDDSQLPKDRFSAERLKGVDSTLKIQPAELGDSAMYLCASTSLGGPVTDTQYFGPGTRLTVL.

The chain has TRBV18 and TRBJ1-2, with TRBD1 as a possible D gene (5 bases). Trimming left V 1 base short and J 3 bases short, with 12 bases between. Germline-derived CDR1 and CDR2 are KGHSH and LQKENI. This CDR3 is built from 15 residues. CDR3 in amino acids: CASSPLQGRDYGYTF. DNA for the CDR3: TGTGCCAGCTCACCACTCCAGGGAAGGGACTATGGCTACACCTTC.

This chain links TRBV24-1 with TRBJ1-5; D is undetermined. V dropped 1 base and J dropped 5 bases, with 8 bases sitting between them. The CDR3 is made up of 14 amino acids. Germline V gene data show CDR1 as KGHDR and CDR2 as SFDVKD. This CDR3 is CATSDFYGDQPQHF. The CDR3 DNA reads TGTGCCACCAGTGATTTTTATGGGGATCAGCCCCAGCATTTT.

This clonotype was seen more than once but under ten times. The chain uses TRBV9 and TRBJ2-1, with TRBD2 identical over 9 bases. Per the germline V gene, CDR1 is SGDLS and CDR2 is YYNGEE. V shed 0 bases, J shed 5 bases, and the junction held 9 bases outside the gene matches. The CDR3 has 17 residues. The CDR3 spells CASSVEGSGGPDNEQFF. The CDR3 coding sequence is TGTGCCAGCAGCGTAGAGGGTAGCGGGGGACCCGACAATGAGCAGTTCTTC.

The V call is TRBV5-5, the J call TRBJ2-5; D is perhaps TRBD1 or TRBD2 (7 bases each). The CDR3 spans 16 residues. Germline V gene sequence: CDR1 SGHKS, CDR2 YYEKEE (reference sequence). V lost 0 bases and J 4 bases, leaving 16 bases between the germline ends. CDR3 bases: TGTGCCAGCAGCTTGGAGGCAGGGGGGGTCTCAGAGACCCAGTACTTC. Its protein product is CASSLEAGGVSETQYF.

A few counts support this clonotype. This chain joins TRBV5-1 and TRBJ1-2, with D possibly matching TRBD1 (6 bases). There are 15 residues in the CDR3. Germline CDR1 is SGHRS and CDR2 is YFSETQ. With 0 bases removed from V and 8 bases from J, the gap between germline ends came to 17 bases. The CDR3 nucleotides are TGCGCCAGCAGCTTGGCCGGGCAGGGGAAAGAAGGCTACACCTTC. It encodes CASSLAGQGKEGYTF.

There are a few counts of this clonotype. The CDR3 sequence is CASTTGDNVRQYF. CDR3 bases: TGCGCCAGCACCACAGGGGATAATGTGCGGCAGTACTTC. V usage is TRBV5-1 and J usage is TRBJ2-7; 7 bases line up with TRBD1. Germline assignment: CDR1 SGHRS and CDR2 YFSETQ. Trimming at V came to 6 bases and at J to 9 bases, leaving 12 bases not matched to a gene. The CDR3 loop spans 13 amino acids. The full variable domain, in which reference TRBV5-1 and TRBJ2-7 provide the parts outside the CDR3, is KAGVTQTPRYLIKTRGQQVTLSCSPISGHRSVSWYQQTPGQGLQFLFEYFSETQRNKGNFPGRFSGRQFSNSRSEMNVSTLELGDSALYLCASTTGDNVRQYFGPGTRLTVT.

The gene calls are TRBV2 and TRBJ2-1, with D possibly TRBD2 on 6 matching bases. The germline CDR1 and CDR2 sequences are SNHLY and FYNNEI. Trimming removed 1 base at V and 13 bases at J, with 23 bases between. The CDR3 has 16 residues. The CDR3 spells CASSEEDYWSGGEQFF. The CDR3 nucleotides read TGTGCCAGCAGTGAAGAGGACTATTGGTCCGGGGGAGAACAGTTCTTC.

This clonotype was seen only a few times. Here the CDR3 DNA reads TGCAGCGTTGGTCTCTCCTACGAGCAGTACTTC. Its translation: CSVGLSYEQYF. The chain carries TRBV29-1 and TRBJ2-7; D remains ambiguous. The CDR3 covers 11 residues. Trimming removed 4 bases at V and 0 bases at J, with 4 bases between. Per germline, CDR1 SQVTM and CDR2 ANQGSEA.

In this sample, this clonotype turned up a few times. V is TRBV4-1 and J is TRBJ2-1, with D perhaps being TRBD1 or TRBD2 (5 bases each). The V end was cut by 1 base, the J end by 5 bases, with 9 bases between. The CDR3 has 14 residues. The germline CDR1 and CDR2 sequences are MGHRA and YSYEKL. CDR3 sequence reads: CASSQVMGDNEQFF. CDR3 DNA sequence: TGCGCCAGCAGCCAAGTAATGGGGGACAATGAGCAGTTCTTC.

This clonotype came up a few times. The chain recombines TRBV19 with TRBJ2-5; no reliable D call. This CDR3 region has 13 residues. Trimming removed 6 bases from V and 2 bases from J, with 10 bases in between. Germline CDR1 reads LNHDA; CDR2 reads SQIVND (reference sequence). CDR3 amino acids: CASRLTEQETQYF. The CDR3 nucleotides are TGTGCCAGTAGATTGACCGAGCAAGAGACCCAGTACTTC.

The chain joins TRBV30 to TRBJ2-3; a weak D match, TRBD1 (6 bases). V was pared by 2 bases and J by 4 bases, with 13 bases between. CDR3 length: 14 amino acids. The germline CDR1 and CDR2 sequences are GTSNPN and SVGIG (reference sequence). CDR3 coding DNA: TGTGCCTGGAGTCAGGGGTCAGGCCCAGATACGCAGTATTTT. Protein: CAWSQGSGPDTQYF.

This chain connects TRBV5-1 to TRBJ1-5, with D possibly TRBD1 on 5 matching bases. Per germline, CDR1 SGHRS and CDR2 YFSETQ. This CDR3 contains 16 residues. Trimming removed 0 bases at V and 7 bases at J, with 17 bases between. The DNA of the CDR3 is TGCGCCAGCAGCTTGGGGCAGGGAGGACCTGACCAGCCCCAGCATTTT. Its translation: CASSLGQGGPDQPQHF.

This chain connects TRBV15 to TRBJ2-7, with 7 bases aligning to TRBD2. Trimming took 1 base from V and 0 from J; bases not matched to a gene: 6. The CDR3 contains 16 residues. Germline CDR1 and CDR2: LNHNV and YYDKDF (reference sequence). The CDR3 nucleotides read TGTGCCACCAGCAGAGCTTCGGGGACTAACTCCTACGAGCAGTACTTC. Translating gives CATSRASGTNSYEQYF.

This clonotype was picked up a small number of times. The chain joins TRBV7-9 to TRBJ1-5, with D possibly matching TRBD1 (5 bases). Trimming took 0 bases from V and 4 from J, leaving 19 bases between them. The CDR3 contains 18 residues. CDR1 is SEHNR, CDR2 FQNEAQ, per germline (reference sequence). The CDR3 sequence is CASSLAGSGGVGNQPQHF. The CDR3 DNA reads as TGTGCCAGCAGCTTAGCAGGGAGCGGAGGGGTCGGGAATCAGCCCCAGCATTTT.

V usage is TRBV7-9 and J usage is TRBJ2-5, with TRBD2 identical over 8 bases. The germline V gene encodes CDR1 SEHNR and CDR2 FQNEAQ (reference sequence). The CDR3 has 16 residues. V gave up 4 bases and J gave up 4 bases; unmatched junction bases: 11. The CDR3 nucleotides read TGTGCCAGCAGCTCCTGGGAAGCGGGAGACCCAGAGACCCAGTACTTC. Its translation is CASSSWEAGDPETQYF.

This clonotype was seen only a few times. CDR3 DNA: TGTGCCAGCATGCGGGGGACTTATAATTCACCCCTCCACTTT. Translating it yields CASMRGTYNSPLHF. The rearrangement uses TRBV25-1 and TRBJ1-6; the D gene is possibly TRBD1 (5 bases). This CDR3 has 14 residues. Germline assignment: CDR1 MGHDK and CDR2 SYGVNS. The V gene lost 7 bases and the J gene lost 4 bases, with 11 bases spanning the gap. The entire variable domain, with the rest obtained from reference TRBV25-1 and TRBJ1-6, is as follows: EADIYQTPRYLVIGTGKKITLECSQTMGHDKMYWYQQDPGMELHLIHYSYGVNSTEKGDLSSESTVSRIRTEHFPLTLESARPSHTSQYLCASMRGTYNSPLHFGNGTRLTVT.

This clonotype was seen at least ten times. This chain links TRBV5-1 with TRBJ1-6; 8 bases match TRBD1. Looked up from germline, CDR1 is SGHRS and CDR2 is YFSETQ. CDR3 length: 16 amino acids. J lost 3 bases, V lost 2 bases, and 4 bases had no gene match. CDR3 amino acids: CASSFDRGGYNSPLHF. The CDR3 nucleotides are TGCGCCAGCAGCTTTGACAGGGGCGGCTATAATTCACCCCTCCACTTT.

CDR3 nucleotides: TGCGCCAGCAGCTCTGGGACAGGGGGTAGAAACTACGAGCAGTACTTC. This gives the protein CASSSGTGGRNYEQYF. The chain has TRBV4-1 and TRBJ2-7; 11 bases are shared with TRBD1. The V segment lost 5 bases and the J segment 3 bases; nucleotides outside the gene matches: 9. CDR1 and CDR2 (germline): MGHRA, YSYEKL. The CDR3 has 16 residues.

This clonotype has a handful of counts. The chain has TRBV29-1 and TRBJ2-2, with D uncertain. This CDR3 is 12 amino acids long. Germline V gives CDR1 SQVTM, CDR2 ANQGSEA. The germline V and J ends were trimmed by 4 bases and 3 bases, with 6 bases remaining between them. DNA of the CDR3: TGCAGCGTTGCCGCGTACACCGGGGAGCTGTTTTTT. This codes for CSVAAYTGELFF.

The chain is built from TRBV20-1 and TRBJ2-1; a possible D gene is TRBD1 (6 bases). The CDR3 length is 14 residues. CDR1 and CDR2 from the germline V gene are DFQATT and SNEGSKA (reference sequence). CDR3 sequence (DNA): TGCAGCATAAAATCAGGGGCCGGCGGATTAGAGCAGTTCTTC. Protein: CSIKSGAGGLEQFF.

This clonotype came up many times. The chain recombines TRBV27 with TRBJ1-3, with D maybe TRBD1 (6 bases). CDR1 and CDR2 (germline): MNHEY, SMNVEV (reference sequence). The CDR3 runs 16 residues. The V end was cut by 6 bases, the J end by 0 bases, with 15 bases between. The CDR3 is CASRPLRDTSGNTIYF. The CDR3 bases are TGTGCCAGCAGGCCTCTCCGGGACACCTCTGGAAACACCATATATTTT.

This chain links TRBV7-9 with TRBJ1-6; TRBD1 matches 10 bases. Trimming cost V 5 bases and J 5 bases; bases outside gene matches: 3. The CDR3 covers 15 residues. Looked up from germline, CDR1 is SEHNR and CDR2 is FQNEAQ (reference sequence). CDR3 nucleotides: TGTGCCAGCAGCCCCGGGACAGGGGATAATTCACCCCTCCACTTT. Translated, it gives CASSPGTGDNSPLHF.

The chain couples TRBV29-1 to TRBJ2-7, with D tentatively TRBD1 (6 bases). CDR3 length: 14 residues. The germline V gene encodes CDR1 SQVTM and CDR2 ANQGSEA. The V end was cut by 4 bases, the J end by 4 bases, with 17 bases between. CDR3 sequence (DNA): TGCAGCGTTGGGGGGCTAGCAGGATTGTACGAGCAGTACTTC. It is translated as CSVGGLAGLYEQYF.